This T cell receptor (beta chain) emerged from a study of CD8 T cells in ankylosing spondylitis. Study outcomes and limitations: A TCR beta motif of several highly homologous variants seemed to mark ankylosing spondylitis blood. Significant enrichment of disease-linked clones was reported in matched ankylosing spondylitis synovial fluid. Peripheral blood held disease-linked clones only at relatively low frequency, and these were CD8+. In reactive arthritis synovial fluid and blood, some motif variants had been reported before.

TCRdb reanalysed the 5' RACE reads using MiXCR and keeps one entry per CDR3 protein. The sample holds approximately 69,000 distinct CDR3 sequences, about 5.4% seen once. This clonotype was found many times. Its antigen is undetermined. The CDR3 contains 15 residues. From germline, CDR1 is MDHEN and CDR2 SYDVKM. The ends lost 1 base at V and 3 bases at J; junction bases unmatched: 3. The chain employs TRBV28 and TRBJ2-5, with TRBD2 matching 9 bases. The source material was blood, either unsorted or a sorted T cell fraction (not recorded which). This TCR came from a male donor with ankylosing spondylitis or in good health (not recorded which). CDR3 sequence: CASSLLSSGEETQYF. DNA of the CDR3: TGTGCCAGCAGTTTATTATCTAGCGGGGAAGAGACCCAGTACTTC.